The 8 T cell receptor beta chains below come from one sample, sequenced in a study of CD8+CD57+ T cells in acquired aplastic anemia. All patients picked for sequencing had shown, by flow cytometry, an expansion of CD8+CD57+ cells. Genomic DNA, the template, was used for profiling of the TCR beta VDJ and CDR3. MiXCR, run by TCRdb on the reads, gives a single entry per CDR3 protein. The sample carries 200,000 to 250,000 distinct CDR3 sequences, more than 55% recorded once. Source material: sorted CD4+, CD8+, or CD8+CD57+ T cells (not recorded which) from PBMCs. The receptors were sampled from a human donor with aplastic anemia.

This clonotype was seen more than once but under ten times. The chain recombines TRBV24-1 with TRBJ2-5; D assignment may be TRBD1 or TRBD2 (5 bases each). The CDR3 is made up of 16 amino acids. Germline assignment: CDR1 KGHDR and CDR2 SFDVKD. The V end was cut by 2 bases, the J end by 2 bases, with 14 bases between. The CDR3 coding sequence is TGTGCCACCAGTGATTCCCAGCCTGGGACGCAAGAGACCCAGTACTTC. It encodes CATSDSQPGTQETQYF.

The rearrangement links TRBV2 to TRBJ2-7; D remains ambiguous. Trimming cost V 6 bases and J 0 bases, with 12 bases left between them. This CDR3 is built from 14 residues. CDR1 is SNHLY and CDR2 is FYNNEI in the germline V gene. In DNA, the CDR3 is TGTGCCAGCAGGCTCCGGGTTCTCTCCTACGAGCAGTACTTC. Protein: CASRLRVLSYEQYF.

The chain links TRBV28 to TRBJ1-2; TRBD1 aligns across 7 bases. Germline CDR1 is MDHEN and CDR2 is SYDVKM. This CDR3 is built from 13 residues. V lost 2 bases, J lost 6 bases, and 3 bases stayed unmatched. CDR3: CASSLAQGNGYTF. DNA for the CDR3: TGTGCCAGCAGTTTAGCACAGGGGAATGGCTACACCTTC.

The gene calls are TRBV5-1 and TRBJ1-2, with D possibly being TRBD1 (5 bases). V shed 1 base and J shed 8 bases, with 9 bases lying between them. Germline V gene lookup returns CDR1 SGHRS and CDR2 YFSETQ. The CDR3 totals 12 residues. CDR3 loop: CASSLWGDGYTF. The CDR3 nucleotides read TGCGCCAGCAGCTTGTGGGGGGACGGCTACACCTTC. Full variable domain (remainder filled in from reference TRBV5-1 and TRBJ1-2): KAGVTQTPRYLIKTRGQQVTLSCSPISGHRSVSWYQQTPGQGLQFLFEYFSETQRNKGNFPGRFSGRQFSNSRSEMNVSTLELGDSALYLCASSLWGDGYTFGSGTRLTVV.

The chain combines TRBV5-4 with TRBJ1-1; D uncertain. The CDR3 sequence is 12 residues long. CDR1 SGHNT and CDR2 YYREEE come from the germline V gene (reference sequence). Between the trimmed V and J ends, which lost 3 bases and 5 bases, there was a span of 8 bases. As DNA, the CDR3 is TGTGCCAGCAGCTGGGGTCGTACTGAAGCTTTCTTT. Its translation: CASSWGRTEAFF. The full variable domain, with the rest looked up from reference TRBV5-4 and TRBJ1-1, is ETGVTQSPTHLIKTRGQQVTLRCSSQSGHNTVSWYQQALGQGPQFIFQYYREEENGRGNFPPRFSGLQFPNYSSELNVNALELDDSALYLCASSWGRTEAFFGQGTRLTVV.

The V call is TRBV7-2, the J call TRBJ2-7; perhaps D is TRBD1 or TRBD2 (5 bases each). V was pared by 5 bases and J by 4 bases, with 12 bases between. The germline gives CDR1 SGHTA, CDR2 FQGNSA. The CDR3 length is 13 residues. This chain's CDR3 is CASSTRDGYEQYF. CDR3 DNA: TGTGCCAGCAGCACACGGGACGGGTACGAGCAGTACTTC.

This chain uses TRBV12-3 or TRBV12-4 with TRBJ2-3; no clear D. The CDR3 is 12 amino acids. Trimming pared 7 bases from V and 6 bases from J, leaving 11 bases between. This CDR3 reads CASMTRTDTQYF. The CDR3 DNA reads TGTGCCAGCATGACCCGGACCGATACGCAGTATTTT.

This CDR3 is CSVETGVGTEAFF. CDR3 coding DNA: TGCAGCGTTGAGACAGGGGTCGGAACTGAAGCTTTCTTT. The chain combines TRBV29-1 with TRBJ1-1; 8 positions match TRBD1. The germline CDR1 and CDR2 sequences are SQVTM and ANQGSEA. Trimming at V came to 3 bases and at J to 5 bases, leaving 5 bases not matched to a gene. This CDR3 comprises 13 residues.